This TCR beta chain derives from a study of patients and donors after allogeneic stem cell transplantation. The CDR3 is 16 amino acids. Deletions cut 0 bases from V and 6 bases from J, with 17 bases between. Germline V gene lookup returns CDR1 LGHNA and CDR2 YNFKEQ. TCRdb independently ran MiXCR on the RT-PCR reads; one entry per CDR3 protein. Of about 960,000 distinct CDR3 sequences in the sample, roughly 17% are singletons; the top ten hold around 6%. This clonotype was seen a handful of times. The sample was blood, either unsorted or a sorted T cell fraction (not recorded which). This chain joins TRBV4-2 and TRBJ2-5, with D possibly TRBD2 on 6 matching bases. This TCR derives from a human donor who was either an allogeneic HSCT recipient or a stem cell or donor lymphocyte infusion donor (not recorded which). It is not recorded whose cells these are; they may come from a transplant donor. This CDR3 reads CASSQEGLRGRQTQYF. The CDR3 DNA is TGTGCCAGCAGCCAAGAGGGGCTGCGGGGACGACAGACCCAGTACTTC.